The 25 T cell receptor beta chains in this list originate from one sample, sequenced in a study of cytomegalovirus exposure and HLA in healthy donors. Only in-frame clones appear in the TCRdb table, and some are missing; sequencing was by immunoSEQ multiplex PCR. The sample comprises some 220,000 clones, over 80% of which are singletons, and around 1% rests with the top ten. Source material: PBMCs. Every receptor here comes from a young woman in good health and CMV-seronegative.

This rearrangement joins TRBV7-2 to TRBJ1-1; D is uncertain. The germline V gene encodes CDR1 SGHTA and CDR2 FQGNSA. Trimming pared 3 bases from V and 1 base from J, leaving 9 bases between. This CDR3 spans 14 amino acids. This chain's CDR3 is CASSFIGGNTEAFF. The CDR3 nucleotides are TGTGCCAGCAGCTTCATCGGCGGGAACACTGAAGCTTTCTTT.

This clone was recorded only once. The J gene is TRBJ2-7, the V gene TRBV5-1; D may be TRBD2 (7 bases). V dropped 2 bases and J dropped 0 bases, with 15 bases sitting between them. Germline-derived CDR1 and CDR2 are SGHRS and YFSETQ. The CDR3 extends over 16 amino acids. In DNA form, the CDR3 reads TGCGCCAGCAGCTTCGGGAGCGGGACAAGCTCCTACGAGCAGTACTTC. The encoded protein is CASSFGSGTSSYEQYF.

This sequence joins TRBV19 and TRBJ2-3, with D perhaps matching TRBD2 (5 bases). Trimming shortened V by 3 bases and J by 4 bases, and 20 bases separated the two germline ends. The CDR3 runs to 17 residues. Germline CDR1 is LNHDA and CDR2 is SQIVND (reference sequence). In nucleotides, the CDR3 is TGTGCCAGTAGTATCTTCCCGGGGAGAGGTGGCTCAGATACGCAGTATTTT. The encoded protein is CASSIFPGRGGSDTQYF.

CDR3 in amino acids: CASSLQGASTDTQYF. CDR3 nucleotide sequence: TGTGCCAGTAGTCTACAGGGGGCGAGCACAGATACGCAGTATTTT. V is TRBV19 and J is TRBJ2-3; TRBD1 matches at 9 bases. Germline CDR1 reads LNHDA; CDR2 reads SQIVND (reference sequence). This CDR3 comprises 15 residues. Unmatched junction bases numbered 3, after V lost 5 bases and J lost 0 bases. Drawing the rest from reference TRBV19 and TRBJ2-3, the complete variable domain is DGGITQSPKYLFRKEGQNVTLSCEQNLNHDAMYWYRQDPGQGLRLIYYSQIVNDFQKGDIAEGYSVSREKKESFPLTVTSAQKNPTAFYLCASSLQGASTDTQYFGPGTRLTVL.

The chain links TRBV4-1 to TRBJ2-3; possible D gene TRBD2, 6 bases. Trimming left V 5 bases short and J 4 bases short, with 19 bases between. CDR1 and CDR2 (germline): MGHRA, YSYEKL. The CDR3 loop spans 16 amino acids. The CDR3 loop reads CASSNIGRDWADTQYF. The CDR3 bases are TGCGCCAGCAGCAATATTGGGCGGGATTGGGCAGATACGCAGTATTTT.

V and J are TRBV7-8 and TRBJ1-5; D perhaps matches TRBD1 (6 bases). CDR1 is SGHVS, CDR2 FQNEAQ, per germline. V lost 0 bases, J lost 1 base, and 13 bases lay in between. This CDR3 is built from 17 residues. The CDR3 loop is CASSLAVGGSSNQPQHF. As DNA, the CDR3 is TGTGCCAGCAGCTTAGCGGTAGGGGGATCGAGCAATCAGCCCCAGCATTTT.

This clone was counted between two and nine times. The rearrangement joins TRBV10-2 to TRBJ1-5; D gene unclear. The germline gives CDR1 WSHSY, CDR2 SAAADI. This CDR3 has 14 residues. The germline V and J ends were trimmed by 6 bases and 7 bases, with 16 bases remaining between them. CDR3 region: CASRPLGTGQPQHF. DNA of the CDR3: TGCGCCAGCAGGCCTTTGGGCACGGGACAGCCCCAGCATTTT.

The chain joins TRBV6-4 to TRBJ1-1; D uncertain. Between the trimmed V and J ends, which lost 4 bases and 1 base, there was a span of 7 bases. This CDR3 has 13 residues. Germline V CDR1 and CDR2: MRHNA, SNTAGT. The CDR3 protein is CASSGAGNTEAFF. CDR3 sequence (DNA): TGTGCCAGCAGTGGGGCCGGGAACACTGAAGCTTTCTTT.

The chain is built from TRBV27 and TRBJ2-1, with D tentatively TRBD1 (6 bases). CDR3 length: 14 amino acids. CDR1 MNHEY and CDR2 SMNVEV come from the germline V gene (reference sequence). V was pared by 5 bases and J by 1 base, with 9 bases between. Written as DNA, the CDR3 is TGTGCCAGCAGTGGCGACAGGTCCTACAATGAGCAGTTCTTC. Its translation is CASSGDRSYNEQFF.

The CDR3 spells CAWTQNLSGQETQYF. The CDR3 region has the DNA TGTGCCTGGACCCAGAATCTTAGCGGACAAGAGACCCAGTACTTC. This chain uses TRBV30 with TRBJ2-5; TRBD2 is a possible D gene (6 bases). The germline gives CDR1 GTSNPN, CDR2 SVGIG (reference sequence). Trimming removed 4 bases at V and 2 bases at J, with 17 bases between. The CDR3 sequence is 15 residues long.

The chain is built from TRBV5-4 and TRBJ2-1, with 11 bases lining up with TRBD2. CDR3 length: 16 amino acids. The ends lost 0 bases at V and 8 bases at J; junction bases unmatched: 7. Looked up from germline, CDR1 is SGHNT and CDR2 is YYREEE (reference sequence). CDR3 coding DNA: TGTGCCAGCAGCTTGGGTCTAGCGGGAGGATCACATGAGCAGTTCTTC. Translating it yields CASSLGLAGGSHEQFF.

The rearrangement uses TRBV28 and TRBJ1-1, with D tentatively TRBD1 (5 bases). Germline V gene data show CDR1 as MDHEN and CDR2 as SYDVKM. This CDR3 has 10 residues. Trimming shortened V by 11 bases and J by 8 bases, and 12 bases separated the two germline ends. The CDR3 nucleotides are TGTGCCGTACACGACAGAGAAGCTTTCTTT. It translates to CAVHDREAFF.

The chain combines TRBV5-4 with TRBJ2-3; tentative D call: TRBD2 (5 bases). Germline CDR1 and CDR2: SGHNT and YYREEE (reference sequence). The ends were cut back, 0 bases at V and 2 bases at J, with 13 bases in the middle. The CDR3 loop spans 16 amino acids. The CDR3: CASSLGGRFPTDTQYF. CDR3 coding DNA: TGTGCCAGCAGCTTGGGAGGGCGGTTTCCCACAGATACGCAGTATTTT.

The CDR3 region is CASSSGGANVLTF. The CDR3 nucleotides read TGTGCCAGCAGTTCGGGGGGGGCCAACGTCCTGACTTTC. V is TRBV28 and J is TRBJ2-6, with TRBD2 as a possible D gene (5 bases). The CDR3 has 13 residues. CDR1 is MDHEN and CDR2 is SYDVKM in the germline V gene. Deletions cut 4 bases from V and 4 bases from J, with 5 bases between.

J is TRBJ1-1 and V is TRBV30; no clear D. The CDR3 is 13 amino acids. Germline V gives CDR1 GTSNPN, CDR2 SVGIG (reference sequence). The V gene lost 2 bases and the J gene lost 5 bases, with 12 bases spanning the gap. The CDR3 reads CAWSSHTYTEAFF. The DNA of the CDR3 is TGTGCCTGGAGTTCTCACACGTATACTGAAGCTTTCTTT.

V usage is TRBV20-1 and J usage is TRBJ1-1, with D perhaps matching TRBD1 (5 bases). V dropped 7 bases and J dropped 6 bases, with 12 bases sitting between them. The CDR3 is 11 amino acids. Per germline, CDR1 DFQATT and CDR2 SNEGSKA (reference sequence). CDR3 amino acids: CSGWGGAEAFF. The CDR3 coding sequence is TGCAGTGGCTGGGGGGGTGCTGAAGCTTTCTTT.

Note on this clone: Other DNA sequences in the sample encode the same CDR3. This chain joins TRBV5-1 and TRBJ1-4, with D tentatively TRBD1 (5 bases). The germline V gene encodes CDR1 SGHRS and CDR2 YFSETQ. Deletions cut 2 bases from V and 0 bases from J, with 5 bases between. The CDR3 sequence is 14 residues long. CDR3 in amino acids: CASSLQATNEKLFF. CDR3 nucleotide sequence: TGCGCCAGCAGCTTACAGGCAACTAATGAAAAACTGTTTTTT.

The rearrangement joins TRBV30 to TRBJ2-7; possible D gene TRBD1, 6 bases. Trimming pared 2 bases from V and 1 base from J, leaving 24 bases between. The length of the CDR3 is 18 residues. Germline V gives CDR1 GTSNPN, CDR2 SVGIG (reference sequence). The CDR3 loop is CAWSRGTGHSVGSYEQYF. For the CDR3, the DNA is TGTGCCTGGAGTAGGGGGACGGGACATTCGGTGGGGTCCTACGAGCAGTACTTC.

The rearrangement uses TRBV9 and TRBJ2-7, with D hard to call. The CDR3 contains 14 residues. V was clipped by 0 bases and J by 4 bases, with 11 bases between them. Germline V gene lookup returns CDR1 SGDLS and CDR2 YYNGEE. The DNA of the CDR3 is TGTGCCAGCAGCGTAGGCGTCGGCGGATACGAGCAGTACTTC. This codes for CASSVGVGGYEQYF.

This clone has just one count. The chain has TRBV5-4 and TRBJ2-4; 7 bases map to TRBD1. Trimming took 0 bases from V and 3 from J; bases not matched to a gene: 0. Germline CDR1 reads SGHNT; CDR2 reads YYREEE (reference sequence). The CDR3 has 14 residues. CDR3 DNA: TGTGCCAGCAGCTTGGGGGACAGCAAAAACATTCAGTACTTC. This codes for CASSLGDSKNIQYF.

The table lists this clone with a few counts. CDR3 sequence reads: CASSSPNQPQHF. The CDR3 region has the DNA TGTGCCAGCAGTTCCCCAAATCAGCCCCAGCATTTT. This chain joins TRBV28 and TRBJ1-5; D call uncertain. Trimming left V 4 bases short and J 4 bases short, with 5 bases between. The CDR3 is 12 amino acids. Germline CDR1 reads MDHEN; CDR2 reads SYDVKM.

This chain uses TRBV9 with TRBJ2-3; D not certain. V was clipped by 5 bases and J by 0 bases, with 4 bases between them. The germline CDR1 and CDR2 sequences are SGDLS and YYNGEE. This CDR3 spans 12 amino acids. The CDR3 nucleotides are TGTGCCAGCAGTCCAAGCACAGATACGCAGTATTTT. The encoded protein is CASSPSTDTQYF.

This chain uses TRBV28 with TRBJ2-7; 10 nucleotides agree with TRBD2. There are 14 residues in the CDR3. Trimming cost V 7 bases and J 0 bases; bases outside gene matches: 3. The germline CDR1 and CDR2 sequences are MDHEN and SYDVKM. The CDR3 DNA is TGTGCCAGCACCTCTAGCGGGAGCTCCTACGAGCAGTACTTC. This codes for CASTSSGSSYEQYF.

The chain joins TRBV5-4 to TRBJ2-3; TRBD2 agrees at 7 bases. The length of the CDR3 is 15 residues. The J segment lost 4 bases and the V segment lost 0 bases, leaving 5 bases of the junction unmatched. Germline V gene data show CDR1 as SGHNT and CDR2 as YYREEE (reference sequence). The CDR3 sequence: CASSLVAGASDTQYF. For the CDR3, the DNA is TGTGCCAGCAGCTTGGTCGCGGGAGCTTCAGATACGCAGTATTTT.

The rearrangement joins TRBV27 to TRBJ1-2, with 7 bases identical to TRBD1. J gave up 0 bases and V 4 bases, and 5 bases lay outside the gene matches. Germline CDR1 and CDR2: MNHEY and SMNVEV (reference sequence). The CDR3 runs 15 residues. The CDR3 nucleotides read TGTGCCAGCAGTTCGTGGACAGGAGCTAACTATGGCTACACCTTC. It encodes CASSSWTGANYGYTF.